A selection of T cell receptor beta chains follows, all from one sample in a study of blood T cells in healthy people across ages. TCRdb reprocessed the 5' RACE reads via MiXCR and lists one record per CDR3 protein. The sample shows about 800,000 distinct CDR3 sequences, roughly 25% of them seen only once. These records were also assigned to another study, of T cells of mothers and their children.

The sequenced sample was blood. Receptor source: a boy younger than 18 in good health. The conserved cysteine and the conserved F or W are not part of the CDR3 here.

>TRBJ2-7|13|TRBV7-2
ASSIRDLAGYEQY
>NA|14|TRBV4-2
ASSQGLAGGDNEQF
>TRBJ1-4|12|TRBV9
ASSVDPRGEELF
>TRBJ1-4|11|TRBV3-1
ASKLTTNEKLF
>TRBJ2-5|11|TRBV20-1
SARDFEGGTQY
>TRBJ2-1|15|TRBV4-3
ASSQDIRQGTYNEQF
>TRBJ2-7|11|TRBV29-1
SAKRDNSYEQY
>TRBJ1-2|11|TRBV2
ASKARFLGGYT
>TRBJ2-2|13|TRBV7-3
ASSLGAGHTGELF
>TRBJ2-3|11|TRBV28
ASSLGSMDTQY
>TRBJ2-7|11|TRBV18
ASSVESPDEQY
>TRBJ2-3|13|TRBV7-3
ASSPAGARTDTQY
>TRBJ2-3|14|TRBV9
ASSGEGRERVDTKY
>NA|9|TRBV20-1
SASFGVEQF
>TRBJ2-7|10|TRBV24-1
ATRTVLDEQY
>TRBJ1-2|12|TRBV4-3
ASSQVLASYGYT
>TRBJ1-1|12|TRBV2
ASTPHTQGSEAF
>TRBJ1-2|11|TRBV7-9
ASSLASQDGYT
>NA|14|TRBV9
ASSTREGARTYEQY
>TRBJ1-1|11|TRBV11-2
ASSLGLQSEAF
>TRBJ2-4|11|TRBV28
ASSLDRGVIQY
>TRBJ2-7|11|TRBV20-1
SARAGRGNEQY
>TRBJ1-2|12|TRBV7-9
ASSSLTGDYGYT
>TRBJ2-7|10|TRBV20-1
SAPRGPYEQY
>TRBJ2-5|13|TRBV10-3
AISEAGTHRSEQY
>TRBJ2-5|12|TRBV25-1
ASSEYEGQETQY
>TRBJ2-4|12|TRBV4-3
ASSQGFPGKFLY
>TRBJ2-7|12|TRBV7-2
ASRKAGGAYEQY
>TRBJ2-1|9|TRBV29-1
SAELHNEQF
>TRBJ1-2|15|TRBV28
ASSLRGQSPKHYGYT
>TRBJ2-5|15|TRBV15
ATSRGGSGKAQETQY
>TRBJ2-3|12|TRBV20-1
SARAGGFTDTQY
>NA|16|TRBV20-1
SASLAGGNPMGLYEQY
>TRBJ1-4|14|TRBV4-3
ASSQDGRQGYEKLF
>TRBJ2-5|14|TRBV20-1
SARGRPAWVGETQY
>TRBJ1-3|14|TRBV6-5
ASSYGEAGAGNTIY
>TRBJ2-4|11|TRBV29-1
SVVWDSKNIQY
>TRBJ2-3|12|TRBV6-5
ASSYLGGTDTQY
>TRBJ2-3|14|TRBV15
ATSRDQGRSTDTQY